The 2 T cell receptor beta chains reported below all come from one sample, sequenced in a study of T cell responses to AZD1222 COVID-19 vaccine. Produced via immunoSEQ multiplex PCR; TCRdb's table is partial and in-frame only. The sample lists more than 85,000 clones; roughly nine tenths were seen once. Material: peripheral blood, obtained on day 0 of AZD1222 vaccination. Receptor source: an adult in good health.

This clone was observed once. This chain joins TRBV19 and TRBJ1-1, with 10 bases aligning to TRBD1. The CDR3 spans 16 residues. The V gene's germline CDR1 is LNHDA and CDR2 SQIVND (reference sequence). With V trimmed by 2 bases and J by 6 bases, 9 bases remained unmatched. Written as DNA, the CDR3 is TGTGCCAGTAGTATACGAAGCCGGGACAGGGGCTCTGAAGCTTTCTTT. Protein: CASSIRSRDRGSEAFF.

The chain has TRBV6-1 and TRBJ1-4; no definite D call. V was cut by 0 bases and J by 8 bases, with 13 bases left in between. Germline CDR1 MNHNS, CDR2 SASEGT. The CDR3 has 15 amino acids. CDR3 sequence reads: CASSEAKSLREKLFF. In DNA, the CDR3 is TGTGCCAGCAGTGAAGCAAAGTCGTTGAGAGAAAAACTGTTTTTT.